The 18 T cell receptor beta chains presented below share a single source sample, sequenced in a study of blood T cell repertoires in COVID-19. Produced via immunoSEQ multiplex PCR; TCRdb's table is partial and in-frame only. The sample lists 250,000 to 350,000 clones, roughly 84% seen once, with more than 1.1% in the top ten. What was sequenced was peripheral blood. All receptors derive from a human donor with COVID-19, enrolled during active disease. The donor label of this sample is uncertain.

The CDR3: CASSPGDYSYEQYF. Here the CDR3 DNA reads TGCGCCAGCAGTCCCGGGGACTACTCCTACGAGCAGTACTTC. This chain links TRBV23-1 with TRBJ2-7; 7 bases align to TRBD2. TRBV23-1 is sorted into the ORF group, with uncertain function. Trimming took 4 bases from V and 0 from J; bases not matched to a gene: 3. The CDR3 consists of 14 residues.

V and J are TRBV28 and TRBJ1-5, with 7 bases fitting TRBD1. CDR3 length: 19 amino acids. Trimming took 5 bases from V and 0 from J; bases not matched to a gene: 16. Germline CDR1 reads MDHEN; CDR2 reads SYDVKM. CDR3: CASSPSRSGGLNSNQPQHF. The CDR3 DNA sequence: TGTGCCAGCAGTCCTTCTCGGTCAGGGGGATTGAATAGCAATCAGCCCCAGCATTTT.

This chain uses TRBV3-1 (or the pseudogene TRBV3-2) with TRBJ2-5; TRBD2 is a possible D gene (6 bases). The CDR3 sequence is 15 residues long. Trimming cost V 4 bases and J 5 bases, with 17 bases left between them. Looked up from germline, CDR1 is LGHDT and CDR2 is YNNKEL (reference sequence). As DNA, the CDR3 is TGTGCCAGCAGCCCCCGGACTACCTCAGGGGAGACCCAGTACTTC. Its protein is CASSPRTTSGETQYF.

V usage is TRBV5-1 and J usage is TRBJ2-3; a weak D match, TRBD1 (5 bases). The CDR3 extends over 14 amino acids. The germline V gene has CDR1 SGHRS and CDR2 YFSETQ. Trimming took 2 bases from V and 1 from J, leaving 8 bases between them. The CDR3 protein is CASSFQGGTDTQYF. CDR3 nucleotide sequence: TGCGCCAGCAGCTTCCAAGGGGGCACAGATACGCAGTATTTT.

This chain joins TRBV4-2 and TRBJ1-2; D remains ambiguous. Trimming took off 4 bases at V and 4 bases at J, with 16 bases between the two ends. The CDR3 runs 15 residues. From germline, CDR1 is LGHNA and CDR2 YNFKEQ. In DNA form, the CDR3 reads TGTGCCAGCAGCCCTACGCGGTTTTCTAGCTATGGCTACACCTTC. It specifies CASSPTRFSSYGYTF.

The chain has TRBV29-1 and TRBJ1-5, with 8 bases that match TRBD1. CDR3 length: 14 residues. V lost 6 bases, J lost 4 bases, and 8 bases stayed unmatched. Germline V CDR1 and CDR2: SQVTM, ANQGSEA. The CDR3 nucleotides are TGCAGCGTGGTACAGGGGGGACGGAATCAGCCCCAGCATTTT. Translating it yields CSVVQGGRNQPQHF.

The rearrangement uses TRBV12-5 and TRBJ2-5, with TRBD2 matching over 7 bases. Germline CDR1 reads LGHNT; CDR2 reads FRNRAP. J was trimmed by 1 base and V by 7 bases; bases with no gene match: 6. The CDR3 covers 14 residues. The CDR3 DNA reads TGTGCTAGTGCCCCGGGGGGACTCCAAGAGACCCAGTACTTC. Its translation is CASAPGGLQETQYF.

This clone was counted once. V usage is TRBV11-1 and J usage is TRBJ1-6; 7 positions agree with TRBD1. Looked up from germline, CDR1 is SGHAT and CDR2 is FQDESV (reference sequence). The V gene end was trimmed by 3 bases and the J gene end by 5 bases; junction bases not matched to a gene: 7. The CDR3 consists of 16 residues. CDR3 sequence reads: CASSFTTDRDNSPLHF. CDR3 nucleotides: TGTGCCAGCAGCTTCACCACCGACAGGGATAATTCACCCCTCCACTTT.

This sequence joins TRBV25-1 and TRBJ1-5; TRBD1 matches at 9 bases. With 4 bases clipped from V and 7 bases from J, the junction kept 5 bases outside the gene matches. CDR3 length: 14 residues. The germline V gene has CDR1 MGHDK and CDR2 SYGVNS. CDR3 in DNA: TGTGCCAGCAGTGGGCGGACAGGGGACCAGCCCCAGCATTTT. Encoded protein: CASSGRTGDQPQHF.

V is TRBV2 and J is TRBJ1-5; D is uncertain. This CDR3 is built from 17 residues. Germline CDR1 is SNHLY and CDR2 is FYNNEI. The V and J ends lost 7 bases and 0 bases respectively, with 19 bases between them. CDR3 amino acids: CASKEGGGSNSNQPQHF. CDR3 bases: TGTGCCAGCAAGGAGGGAGGAGGGTCTAATAGCAATCAGCCCCAGCATTTT. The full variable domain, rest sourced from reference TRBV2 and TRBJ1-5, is EPEVTQTPSHQVTQMGQEVILRCVPISNHLYFYWYRQILGQKVEFLVSFYNNEISEKSEIFDDQFSVERPDGSNFTLKIRSTKLEDSAMYFCASKEGGGSNSNQPQHFGDGTRLSIL.

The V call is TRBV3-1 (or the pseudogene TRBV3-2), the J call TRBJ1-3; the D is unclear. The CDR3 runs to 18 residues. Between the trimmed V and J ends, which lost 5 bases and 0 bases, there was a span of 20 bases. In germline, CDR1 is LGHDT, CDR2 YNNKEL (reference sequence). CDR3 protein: CASSTPGGLSNSGNTIYF. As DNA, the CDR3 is TGTGCCAGCAGCACCCCCGGCGGCTTGTCGAACTCTGGAAACACCATATATTTT.

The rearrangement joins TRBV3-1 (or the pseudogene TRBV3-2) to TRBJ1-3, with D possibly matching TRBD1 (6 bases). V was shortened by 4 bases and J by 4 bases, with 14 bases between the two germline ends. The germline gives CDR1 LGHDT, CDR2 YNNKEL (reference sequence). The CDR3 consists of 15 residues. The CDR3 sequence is CASSRSTGLGNTIYF. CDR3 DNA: TGTGCCAGCAGCCGCTCAACAGGGCTCGGAAACACCATATATTTT.

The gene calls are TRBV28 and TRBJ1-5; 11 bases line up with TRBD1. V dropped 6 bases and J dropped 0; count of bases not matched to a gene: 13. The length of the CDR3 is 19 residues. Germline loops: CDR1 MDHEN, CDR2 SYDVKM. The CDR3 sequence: CASSEVWDRGFYSNQPQHF. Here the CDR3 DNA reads TGTGCCAGCAGCGAGGTCTGGGACAGGGGGTTCTATAGCAATCAGCCCCAGCATTTT.

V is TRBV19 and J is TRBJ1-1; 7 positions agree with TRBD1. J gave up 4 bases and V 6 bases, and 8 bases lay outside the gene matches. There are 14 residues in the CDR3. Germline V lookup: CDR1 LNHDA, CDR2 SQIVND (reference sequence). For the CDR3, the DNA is TGTGCCAGTAGGGCTGGACAGGCGGGCACTGAAGCTTTCTTT. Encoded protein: CASRAGQAGTEAFF.

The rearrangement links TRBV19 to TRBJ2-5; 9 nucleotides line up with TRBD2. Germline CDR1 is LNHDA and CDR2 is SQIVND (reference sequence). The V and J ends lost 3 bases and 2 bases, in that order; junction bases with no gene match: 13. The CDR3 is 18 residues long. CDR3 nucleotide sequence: TGTGCCAGTAGTATTCCTAGCGGGATACCCAGTAGGCAAGAGACCCAGTACTTC. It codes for CASSIPSGIPSRQETQYF.

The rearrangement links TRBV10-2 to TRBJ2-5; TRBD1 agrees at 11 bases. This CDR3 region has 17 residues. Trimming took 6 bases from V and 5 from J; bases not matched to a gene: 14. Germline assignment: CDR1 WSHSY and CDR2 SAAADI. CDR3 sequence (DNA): TGCGCCAGCAGCGCCTCCCGGACAGGGGGCGGTCATGAGACCCAGTACTTC. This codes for CASSASRTGGGHETQYF.

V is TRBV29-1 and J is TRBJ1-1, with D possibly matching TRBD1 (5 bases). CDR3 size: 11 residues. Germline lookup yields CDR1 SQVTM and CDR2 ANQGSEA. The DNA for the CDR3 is TGCGGAGGGACTTTGACTAGGGGAGCTTTCTTT. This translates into CGGTLTRGAFF. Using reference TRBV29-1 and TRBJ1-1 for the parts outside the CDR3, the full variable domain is SAVISQKPSRDICQRGTSLTIQCQVDSQVTMMFWYRQQPGQSLTLIATANQGSEATYESGFVIDKFPISRPNLTFSTLTVSNMSPEDSSIYLCGGTLTRGAFFGQGTRLTVV.

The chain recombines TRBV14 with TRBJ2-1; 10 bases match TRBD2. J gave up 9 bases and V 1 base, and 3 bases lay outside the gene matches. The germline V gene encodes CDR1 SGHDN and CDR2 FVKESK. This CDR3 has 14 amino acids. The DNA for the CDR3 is TGTGCCAGCAGCCAAGGGCTAGCGGGAGCTGAGCAGTTCTTC. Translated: CASSQGLAGAEQFF. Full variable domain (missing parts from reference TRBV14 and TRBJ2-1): EAGVTQFPSHSVIEKGQTVTLRCDPISGHDNLYWYRRVMGKEIKFLLHFVKESKQDESGMPNNRFLAERTGGTYSTLKVQPAELEDSGVYFCASSQGLAGAEQFFGPGTRLTVL.